This note documents a single T cell receptor (beta chain) sequence. The antigen remains unidentified. The data derive from a study of T cell responses to AZD1222 COVID-19 vaccine. General study findings and limits: Clonal diversity was possibly underestimated, and white British individuals and females predominated among donors. Only six or seven AZD1222 recipients were seropositive at baseline.

Deletions cut 6 bases from V and 4 bases from J, with 15 bases between. This CDR3 has 14 residues. Germline loops: CDR1 MNHEY, CDR2 SVGAGI. Here immunoSEQ multiplex PCR was the method, and the copy in TCRdb shows in-frame clones only, minus some. The repertoire has about 97,000 clones, approximately 91% of them found once; the top ten carry over 2.5%. The TCR comes from an adult in good health. The chain uses TRBV6-5 and TRBJ1-2; unclear D gene. The starting material was peripheral blood, obtained on day 0 of AZD1222 vaccination. The CDR3 region has the DNA TGTGCCAGCAGCTATGGAGGTCACGCCTATGGCTACACCTTC. As protein: CASSYGGHAYGYTF.